Described below is a single T cell receptor (beta chain) sequence and its context. Sequencing was performed with immunoSEQ multiplex PCR; in TCRdb, only in-frame clones are kept and a portion is missing. Found here are 50,000 to 75,000 clones, more than 65% of them singletons; the top ten hold approximately 20%. The data were obtained in a study of blood T cell repertoires in COVID-19. The V segment lost 0 bases and the J segment 0 bases; nucleotides outside the gene matches: 2. CDR3 length: 16 amino acids. Germline values: CDR1 SGHTA, CDR2 FQGTGA. The V gene is TRBV7-3, the J gene TRBJ2-1; 7 bases are shared with TRBD2. Sequencing was carried out using peripheral blood. The clonotype originates from a woman of 80 years or more with active or convalescent COVID-19. The CDR3 DNA is TGTGCCAGCAGCTTAACCGGGGGGAGCTCCTACAATGAGCAGTTCTTC. It codes for CASSLTGGSSYNEQFF. Complete variable domain (other parts from reference TRBV7-3 and TRBJ2-1): GAGVSQTPSNKVTEKGKYVELRCDPISGHTALYWYRQSLGQGPEFLIYFQGTGAADDSGLPNDRFFAVRPEGSVSTLKIQRTERGDSAVYLCASSLTGGSSYNEQFFGPGTRLTVL.